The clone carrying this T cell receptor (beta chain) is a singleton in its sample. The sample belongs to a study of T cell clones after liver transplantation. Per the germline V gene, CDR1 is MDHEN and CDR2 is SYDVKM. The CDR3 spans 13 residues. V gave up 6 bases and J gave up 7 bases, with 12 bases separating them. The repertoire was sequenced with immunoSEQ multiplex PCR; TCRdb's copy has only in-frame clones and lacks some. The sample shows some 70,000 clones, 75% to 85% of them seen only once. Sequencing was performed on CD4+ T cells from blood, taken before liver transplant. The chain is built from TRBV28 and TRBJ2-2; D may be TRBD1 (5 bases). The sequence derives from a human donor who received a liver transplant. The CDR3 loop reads CASSPQGIGELFF. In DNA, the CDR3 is TGTGCCAGCAGCCCTCAGGGTATCGGGGAGCTGTTTTTT.